Listed here is a single T cell receptor (beta chain). As yet, its antigen is unknown. Sequencing used immunoSEQ multiplex PCR; TCRdb keeps in-frame clones, though not all of them. The profile covers around 220,000 clones, with approximately 88% appearing a single time and around 15% taken by the ten largest. The sample originates from a study of cytomegalovirus exposure and HLA in healthy donors. Study-wide context: The same platform was used for the 100 to 150 validation repertoires and the roughly 680 first-cohort repertoires, a later analysis reported.

Findings and caveats of the study: That first-cohort TCR clusters tended to co-occur in the roughly 120 validation repertoires was found in a later analysis.

This CDR3 comprises 13 residues. Germline V gives CDR1 MNHNS, CDR2 SASEGT. Trimming took off 8 bases at V and 6 bases at J, with 16 bases between the two ends. The chain recombines TRBV6-1 with TRBJ1-2; D is unresolved. This TCR was sampled from a woman in her 30s in good health and CMV-seropositive. Source material: PBMCs. CDR3 sequence: CASPKTWGHGYTF. CDR3 nucleotide sequence: TGTGCCAGCCCCAAGACGTGGGGTCATGGCTACACCTTC.